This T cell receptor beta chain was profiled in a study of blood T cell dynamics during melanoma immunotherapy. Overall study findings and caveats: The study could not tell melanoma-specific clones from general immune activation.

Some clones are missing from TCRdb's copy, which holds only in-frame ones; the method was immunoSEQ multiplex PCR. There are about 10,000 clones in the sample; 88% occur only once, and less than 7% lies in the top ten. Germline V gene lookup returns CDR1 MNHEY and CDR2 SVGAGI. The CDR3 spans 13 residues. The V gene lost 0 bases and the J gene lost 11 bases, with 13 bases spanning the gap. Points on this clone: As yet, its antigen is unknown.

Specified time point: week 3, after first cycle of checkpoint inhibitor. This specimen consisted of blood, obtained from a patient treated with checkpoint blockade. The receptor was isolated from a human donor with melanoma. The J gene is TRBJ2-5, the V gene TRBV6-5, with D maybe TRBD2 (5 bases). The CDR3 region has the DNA TGTGCCAGCAGTTACTCCCTGTACGGGATGCAGTACTTC. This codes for CASSYSLYGMQYF.